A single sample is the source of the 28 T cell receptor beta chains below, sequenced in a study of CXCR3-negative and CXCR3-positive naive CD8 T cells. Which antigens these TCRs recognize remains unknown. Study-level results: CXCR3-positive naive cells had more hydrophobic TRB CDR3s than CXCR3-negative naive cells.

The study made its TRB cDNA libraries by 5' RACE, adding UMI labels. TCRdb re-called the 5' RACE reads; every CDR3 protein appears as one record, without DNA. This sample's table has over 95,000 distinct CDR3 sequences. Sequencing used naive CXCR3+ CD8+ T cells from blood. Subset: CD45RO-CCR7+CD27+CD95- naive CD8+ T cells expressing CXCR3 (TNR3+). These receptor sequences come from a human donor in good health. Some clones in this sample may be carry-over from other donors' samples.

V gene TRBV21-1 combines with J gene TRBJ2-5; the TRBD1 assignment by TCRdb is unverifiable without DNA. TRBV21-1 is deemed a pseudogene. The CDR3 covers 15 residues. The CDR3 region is CASIPRDSEEETQYF.

CDR3 sequence: CASSLSPYNEQFF. The chain has TRBV12-3 or TRBV12-4 and TRBJ2-1. The CDR3 is 13 amino acids.

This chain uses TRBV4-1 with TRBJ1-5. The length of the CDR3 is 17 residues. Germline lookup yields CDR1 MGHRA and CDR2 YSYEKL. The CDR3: CASSQAGGDYSNQPQHF.

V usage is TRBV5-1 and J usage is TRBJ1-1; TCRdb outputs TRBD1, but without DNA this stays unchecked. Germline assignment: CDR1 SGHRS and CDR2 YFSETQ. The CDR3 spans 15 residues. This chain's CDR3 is CASVLGQGYDTEAFF. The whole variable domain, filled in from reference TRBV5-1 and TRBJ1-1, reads KAGVTQTPRYLIKTRGQQVTLSCSPISGHRSVSWYQQTPGQGLQFLFEYFSETQRNKGNFPGRFSGRQFSNSRSEMNVSTLELGDSALYLCASVLGQGYDTEAFFGQGTRLTVV.

CDR3 sequence reads: CASSSIRGRFGGYTF. The rearrangement uses TRBV11-2 and TRBJ1-2; TCRdb gives TRBD1 as the D gene, but with no DNA this cannot be confirmed. In germline, CDR1 is SGHAT, CDR2 FQNNGV. This CDR3 is built from 15 residues. Based on the CDR3 plus reference TRBV11-2 and TRBJ1-2, the full variable domain is EAGVAQSPRYKIIEKRQSVAFWCNPISGHATLYWYQQILGQGPKLLIQFQNNGVVDDSQLPKDRFSAERLKGVDSTLKIQPAKLEDSAVYLCASSSIRGRFGGYTFGSGTRLTVV.

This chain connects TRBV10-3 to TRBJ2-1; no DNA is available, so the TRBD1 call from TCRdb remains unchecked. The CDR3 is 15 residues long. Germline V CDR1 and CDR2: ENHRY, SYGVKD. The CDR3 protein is CAISEGVGAVNEQFF.

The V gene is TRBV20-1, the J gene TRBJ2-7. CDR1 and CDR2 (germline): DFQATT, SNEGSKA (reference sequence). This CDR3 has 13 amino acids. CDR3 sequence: CSASEREPHEQYF.

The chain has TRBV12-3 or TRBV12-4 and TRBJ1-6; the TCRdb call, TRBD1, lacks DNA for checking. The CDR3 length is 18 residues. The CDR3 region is CASSSSHRRDRDNSPLHF.

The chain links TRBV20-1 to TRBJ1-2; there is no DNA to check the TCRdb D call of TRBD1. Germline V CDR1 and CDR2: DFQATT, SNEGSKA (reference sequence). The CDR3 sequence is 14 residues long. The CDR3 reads CSARVIGQGKGYTF.

CDR3 residues: CASRDRYQETQYF. This chain joins TRBV2 and TRBJ2-5. The CDR3 has 13 amino acids. The V gene's germline CDR1 is SNHLY and CDR2 FYNNEI.

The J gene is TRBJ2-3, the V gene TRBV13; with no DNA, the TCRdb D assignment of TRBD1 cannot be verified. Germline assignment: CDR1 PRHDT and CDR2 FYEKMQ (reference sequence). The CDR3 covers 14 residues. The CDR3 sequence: CASSLRGTTDTQYF.

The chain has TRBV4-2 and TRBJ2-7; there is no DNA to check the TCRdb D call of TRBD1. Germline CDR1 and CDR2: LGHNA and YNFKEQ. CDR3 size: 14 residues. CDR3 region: CASSQDGGQYEQYF.

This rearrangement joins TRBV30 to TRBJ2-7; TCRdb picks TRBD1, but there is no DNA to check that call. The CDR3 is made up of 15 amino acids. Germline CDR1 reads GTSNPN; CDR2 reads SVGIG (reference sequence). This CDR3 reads CAWSPPGQGAYEQYF.

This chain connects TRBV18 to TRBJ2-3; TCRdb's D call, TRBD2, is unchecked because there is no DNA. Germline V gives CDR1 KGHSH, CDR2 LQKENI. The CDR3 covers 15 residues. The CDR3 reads CASSPGIGGEDTQYF. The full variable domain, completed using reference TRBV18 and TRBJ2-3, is NAGVMQNPRHLVRRRGQEARLRCSPMKGHSHVYWYRQLPEEGLKFMVYLQKENIIDESGMPKERFSAEFPKEGPSILRIQQVVRGDSAAYFCASSPGIGGEDTQYFGPGTRLTVL.

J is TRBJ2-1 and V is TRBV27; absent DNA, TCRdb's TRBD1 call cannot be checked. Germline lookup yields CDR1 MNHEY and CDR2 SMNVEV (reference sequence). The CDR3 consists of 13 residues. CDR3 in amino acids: CASSLYRQGEQFF.

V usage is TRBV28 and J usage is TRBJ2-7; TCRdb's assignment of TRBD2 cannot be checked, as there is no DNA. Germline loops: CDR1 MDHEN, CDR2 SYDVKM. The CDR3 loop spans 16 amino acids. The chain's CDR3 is CASSFGTSGLRDEQYF.

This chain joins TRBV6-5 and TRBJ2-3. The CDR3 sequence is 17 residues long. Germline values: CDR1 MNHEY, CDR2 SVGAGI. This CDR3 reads CASSYSATKFSTDTQYF.

CDR3 loop: CSARDSHLYNEQFF. This rearrangement joins TRBV20-1 to TRBJ2-1. This CDR3 region has 14 residues. Germline lookup yields CDR1 DFQATT and CDR2 SNEGSKA (reference sequence).

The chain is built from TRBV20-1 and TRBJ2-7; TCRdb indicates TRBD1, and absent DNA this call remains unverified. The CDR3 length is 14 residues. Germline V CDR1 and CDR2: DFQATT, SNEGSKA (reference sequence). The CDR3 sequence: CSARDPGRGYEQYF.

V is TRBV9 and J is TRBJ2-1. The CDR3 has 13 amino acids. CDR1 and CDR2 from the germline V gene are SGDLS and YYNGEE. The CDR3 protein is CASSVGLHNEQFF.

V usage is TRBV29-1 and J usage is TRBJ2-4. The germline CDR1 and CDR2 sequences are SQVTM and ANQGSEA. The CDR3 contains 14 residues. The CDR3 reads CSVDGTSDKNIQYF.

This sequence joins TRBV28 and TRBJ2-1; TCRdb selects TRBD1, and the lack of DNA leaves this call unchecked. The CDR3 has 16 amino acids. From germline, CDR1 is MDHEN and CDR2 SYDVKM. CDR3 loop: CASRHTWTGDYNEQFF.

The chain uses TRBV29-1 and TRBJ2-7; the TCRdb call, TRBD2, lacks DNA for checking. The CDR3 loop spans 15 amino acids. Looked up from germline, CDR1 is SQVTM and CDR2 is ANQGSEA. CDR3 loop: CSVDQTSGDNYEQYF.

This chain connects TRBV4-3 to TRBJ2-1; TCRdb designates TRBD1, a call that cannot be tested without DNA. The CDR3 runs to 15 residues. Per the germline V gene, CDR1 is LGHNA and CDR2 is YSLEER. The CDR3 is CASSRDRVTYNEQFF.

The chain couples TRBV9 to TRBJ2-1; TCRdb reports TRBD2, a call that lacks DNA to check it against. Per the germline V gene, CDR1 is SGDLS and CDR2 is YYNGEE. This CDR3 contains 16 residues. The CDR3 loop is CASSVGSSGKVNEQFF.

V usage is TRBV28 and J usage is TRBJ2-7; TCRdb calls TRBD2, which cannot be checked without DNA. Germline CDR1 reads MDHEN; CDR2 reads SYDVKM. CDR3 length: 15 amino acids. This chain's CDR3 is CASSDLAGVIYEQYF.

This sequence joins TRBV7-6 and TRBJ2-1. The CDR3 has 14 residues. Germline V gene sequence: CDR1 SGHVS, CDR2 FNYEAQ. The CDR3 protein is CASSLIGSYNEQFF.

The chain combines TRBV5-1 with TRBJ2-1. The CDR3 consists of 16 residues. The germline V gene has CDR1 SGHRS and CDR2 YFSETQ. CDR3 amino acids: CASSLGYGRAFNEQFF.